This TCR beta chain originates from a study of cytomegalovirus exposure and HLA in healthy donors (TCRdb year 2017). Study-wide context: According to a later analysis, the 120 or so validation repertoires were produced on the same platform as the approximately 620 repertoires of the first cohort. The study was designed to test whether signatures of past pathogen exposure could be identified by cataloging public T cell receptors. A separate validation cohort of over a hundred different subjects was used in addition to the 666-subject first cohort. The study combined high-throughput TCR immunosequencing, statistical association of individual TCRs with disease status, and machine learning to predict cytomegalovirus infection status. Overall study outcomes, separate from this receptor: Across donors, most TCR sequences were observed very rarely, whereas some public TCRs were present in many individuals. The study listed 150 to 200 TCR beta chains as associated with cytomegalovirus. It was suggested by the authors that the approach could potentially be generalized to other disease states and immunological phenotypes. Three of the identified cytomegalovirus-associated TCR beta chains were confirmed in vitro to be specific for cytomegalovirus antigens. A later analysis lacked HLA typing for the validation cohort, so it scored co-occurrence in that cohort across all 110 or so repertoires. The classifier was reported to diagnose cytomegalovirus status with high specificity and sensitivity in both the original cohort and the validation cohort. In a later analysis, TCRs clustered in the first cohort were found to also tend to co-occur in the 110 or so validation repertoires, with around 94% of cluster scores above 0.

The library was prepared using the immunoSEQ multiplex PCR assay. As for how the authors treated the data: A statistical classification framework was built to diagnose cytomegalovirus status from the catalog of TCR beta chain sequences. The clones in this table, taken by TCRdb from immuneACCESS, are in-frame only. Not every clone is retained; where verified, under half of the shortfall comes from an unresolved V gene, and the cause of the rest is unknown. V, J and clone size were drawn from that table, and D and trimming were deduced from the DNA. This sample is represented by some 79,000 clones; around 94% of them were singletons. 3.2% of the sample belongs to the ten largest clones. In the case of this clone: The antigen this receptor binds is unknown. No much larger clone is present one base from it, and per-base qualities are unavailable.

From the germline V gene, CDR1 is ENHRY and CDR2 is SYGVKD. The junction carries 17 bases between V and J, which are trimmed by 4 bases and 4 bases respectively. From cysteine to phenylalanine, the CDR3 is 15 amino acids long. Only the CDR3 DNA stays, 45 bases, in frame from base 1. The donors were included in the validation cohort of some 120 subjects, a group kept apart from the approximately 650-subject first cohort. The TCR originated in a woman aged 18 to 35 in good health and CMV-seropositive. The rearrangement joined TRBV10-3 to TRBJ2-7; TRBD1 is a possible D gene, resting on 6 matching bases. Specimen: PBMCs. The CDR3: CAISGSDSLLYEQYF. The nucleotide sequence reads TGTGCCATCAGTGGATCGGACAGTTTACTATACGAGCAGTACTTC.